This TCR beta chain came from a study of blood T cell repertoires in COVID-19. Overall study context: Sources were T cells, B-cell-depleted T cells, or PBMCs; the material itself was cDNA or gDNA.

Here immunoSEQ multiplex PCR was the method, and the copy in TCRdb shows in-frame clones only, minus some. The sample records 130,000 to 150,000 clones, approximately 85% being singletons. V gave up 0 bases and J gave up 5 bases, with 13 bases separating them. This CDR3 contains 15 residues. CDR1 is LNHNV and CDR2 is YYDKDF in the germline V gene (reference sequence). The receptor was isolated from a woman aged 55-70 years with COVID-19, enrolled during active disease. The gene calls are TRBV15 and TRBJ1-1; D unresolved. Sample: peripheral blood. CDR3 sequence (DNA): TGTGCCACCAGCAGAGATTACGCGGATAGGACTGAAGCTTTCTTT. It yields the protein CATSRDYADRTEAFF.